This TCR beta chain comes out of a study of CD8+ T cells in alopecia areata. Findings and limits, study-wide: Scalp sample data also include resident alphabeta T cells from normal skin. For lesional scalp, especially alopecia totalis/universalis, clonality was higher than in normal scalp.

Concerning this clone itself: Its antigen is as yet unknown. Genes and germline are mouse. From the germline J gene comes the end of the CDR3, since the read stops 4 residues before it.

Sorting relied on CD4, CD8alpha, NKG2D, NKG2ACE and other markers applied to pooled cutaneous lymph node cells. TCR sequencing used cDNA made by reverse transcription of extracted RNA. The repertoire was sequenced with immunoSEQ multiplex PCR; TCRdb's copy has only in-frame clones and lacks some. This sample carries roughly 260,000 clones, none of them present only once. CDR3 length: 15 residues. The germline V gene encodes CDR1 NSQYPW and CDR2 LRSPGD (reference sequence). The rearrangement links TRBV1 to TRBJ2-7, with 9 bases aligning to TRBD2. The receptor's source is a C3H/HeJ mouse with alopecia areata. MHC haplotype of the strain: H2-k. The sequenced sample was CD4+ T cells sorted from a lymph node. The CDR3 reads CTCSADRDWVDEQYF. The DNA read from the CDR3 is TGCACCTGCAGTGCAGATAGGGACTGGGTGGAT.